These T cell receptor beta chains were read from a single sample in a study of vaccination and CD4 T cells after COVID-19. Each CDR3 protein is one row after TCRdb ran MiXCR on the PCR reads. This table holds about 6,800 distinct CDR3 sequences, around 34% found once. These receptors have no identified antigens. Material for sequencing was CD4+ T cells from blood, cultured in vitro. The receptors were sampled from a human donor in good health. CDR3s include the opening cysteine and the closing phenylalanine or tryptophan. D genes are given only for firm matches. Expanded clones are given a class, and other clones once, few, many or no size at all.

d_gene	abundance	j_gene	v_gene	CDR3nt	CDR3aa
.	.	TRBJ1-2	TRBV27	TGTGCCAGCAGTTTCGGCCACCCTGGACGCGGGTATGGCTACACCTTC	CASSFGHPGRGYGYTF
.	few	TRBJ2-7	TRBV6-2/TRBV6-3	TGTGCCAGCAGTCCCCCCGGCCTACCCTACGAGCAGTACTTC	CASSPPGLPYEQYF
.	few	TRBJ1-1	TRBV6-2/TRBV6-3	TGTGCCAGCAGGACACAGGCAGAAGCTTTCTTT	CASRTQAEAFF
TRBD1	.	TRBJ1-1	TRBV7-3	TGTGCCAGCAGCTCGGGACAGGGTGAAGCTTTCTTT	CASSSGQGEAFF
.	.	TRBJ2-5	TRBV7-7	TGTGCTAGCACCGGGACCTTTCAGGGGACCCAGTACTTC	CASTGTFQGTQYF
.	.	TRBJ1-1	TRBV28	TGTGCCAGCAGTGGGGACGGGCCAGAAGCTTTCTTT	CASSGDGPEAFF
TRBD2	medium-sized	TRBJ2-5	TRBV20-1	TGCAGTGCTAGATCCCTAGCGGGAAGGTCGGAGACCCAGTACTTC	CSARSLAGRSETQYF
.	few	TRBJ2-7	TRBV6-1	TGTGCCAGCAGTGAAAGGTGGTCGGGGGATGTCTACGAGCAGTACTTC	CASSERWSGDVYEQYF
TRBD1	.	TRBJ1-2	TRBV24-1	TGTGCCACCAGTGATGCCGGGACAGGGGGCTCTGGCTATGGCTACACCTTC	CATSDAGTGGSGYGYTF
TRBD2	few	TRBJ2-7	TRBV20-1	TGCAGTGCTACCCAATTTGTTGCGGGAGGTAGCGAGCAGTACTTC	CSATQFVAGGSEQYF
.	few	TRBJ2-1	TRBV6-5	TGTGCCAGCAGTTACAATTGGGAGATGTACAATGAGCAGTTCTTC	CASSYNWEMYNEQFF
TRBD2	once	TRBJ2-1	TRBV2	TGTGCCAGCAGGGCTAGCGGGAGGCAGAGTGAGCAGTTCTTC	CASRASGRQSEQFF
.	.	TRBJ1-2	TRBV7-2	TGTGCCAGCAGCTTAGGAGTGGGAAGTGCAACCCATGGCTACACCTTC	CASSLGVGSATHGYTF
.	medium-sized	TRBJ1-6	TRBV7-6	TGTGCCAGCAGTAGGACCGGATCTGGGGCACCCCTCCACTTT	CASSRTGSGAPLHF
.	.	TRBJ2-3	TRBV15	TGTGCCACCAGCAGCCGATCGGGAGGCACAGATACGCAGTATTTT	CATSSRSGGTDTQYF
TRBD2	.	TRBJ2-1	TRBV7-3	TGTGCCAGCAGCTCCGGGACTAGCGGTCTCAATGAGCAGTTCTTC	CASSSGTSGLNEQFF
.	.	TRBJ1-5	TRBV20-1	TGCAGTGCTAGTAGGGCAGGTATAGGCAATCAGCCCCAGCATTTT	CSASRAGIGNQPQHF
.	.	TRBJ1-2	TRBV5-4	TGTGCCAGCAGCTTACCCGACGGGGGTGGCTACACCTTC	CASSLPDGGGYTF